This T cell receptor beta chain was captured by sequencing in a study of beta chain features in type 1 diabetes. The wider study: Researchers looked at over 100,000,000 sorted cells across all samples.

The CDR3 contains 15 residues. With V trimmed by 4 bases and J by 3 bases, 9 bases remained unmatched. Germline V gives CDR1 SGHNT, CDR2 YYREEE (reference sequence). Study-level points and caveats: Across patients, naive, central memory and Treg TCRB repertoires exhibited apparently greater similarity than was observed across healthy donors.

This clone occurred a few times. Its antigen is currently unknown. Expressed TCRB transcripts were sequenced because the isolated RNA had all been reverse transcribed beforehand. Profiling relied on immunoSEQ multiplex PCR, and the TCRdb table lists in-frame clones only, not all of them. The table records some 360,000 clones, about 20% of them present only once. The chain carries TRBV5-4 and TRBJ2-7; 8 nucleotides align to TRBD2. This TCR was recovered from a woman under 30 in good health. Sequenced sample: naive CD4+ T cells from blood. Written as DNA, the CDR3 is TGTGCCAGCAGCACGGGACTAGTCTCCAGCTACGAGCAGTACTTC. This gives the protein CASSTGLVSSYEQYF.